This entry concerns a single T cell receptor (beta chain). Its antigen is as yet unknown. The CDR3 has 15 residues. Trimming removed 10 bases from V and 0 bases from J, with 18 bases in between. The germline gives CDR1 MNHEY, CDR2 SVGAGI. Samples with a second dose at about 4 or about 12 weeks were pooled together. This sample is drawn from a study of T cell responses to AZD1222 COVID-19 vaccine. Clones were sequenced by immunoSEQ multiplex PCR, and TCRdb holds only the in-frame ones, with some missing. The table includes more than 100,000 clones, about 91% detected once. Study results and limitations: Donors were largely white British and mainly female; clonal diversity was possibly underestimated. Researchers report vaccine-associated CD4 TCRs spanning spike, with dominance at 160-218 and 743-854.

The chain has TRBV6-5 and TRBJ1-2; the D gene is possibly TRBD1 (5 bases). The sequencing here drew on peripheral blood, taken 28 days after the second AZD1222 dose. The receptor's source is an adult who received the AZD1222 COVID-19 vaccine. CDR3 sequence (DNA): TGTGCCACCACTTGGGGCCACGGAACTAACTATGGCTACACCTTC. This gives the protein CATTWGHGTNYGYTF.